One sample yielded the 24 T cell receptor beta chains listed below, sequenced in a study of siplizumab effects on memory and regulatory T cells. Profiling relied on immunoSEQ multiplex PCR, and the TCRdb table lists in-frame clones only, not all of them. The table records tens of thousands of clones, around 96% of them present only once. Sequences were obtained from naive CD8+ T cells sorted from blood. All receptors come from a human donor in good health.

The chain employs TRBV27 and TRBJ2-4; D gene unclear. The CDR3 is 14 amino acids. From germline, CDR1 is MNHEY and CDR2 SMNVEV (reference sequence). The V and J ends lost 4 bases and 0 bases respectively, with 7 bases between them. The CDR3 here is CASSSTLAKNIQYF. The CDR3 nucleotides read TGTGCCAGCAGTTCGACCCTAGCCAAAAACATTCAGTACTTC.

The chain links TRBV6-5 to TRBJ2-1; 11 nucleotides match TRBD2. CDR1 MNHEY and CDR2 SVGAGI come from the germline V gene. CDR3 length: 15 amino acids. V trimming: 6 bases; J trimming: 7 bases; junction bases outside the gene matches: 8. The CDR3 loop is CASSLSGGDGNEQFF. The CDR3 nucleotides are TGTGCCAGCAGCCTTAGCGGGGGGGATGGTAATGAGCAGTTCTTC.

This clone was seen just once. The chain combines TRBV7-9 with TRBJ1-1; 9 bases map to TRBD1. With V trimmed by 4 bases and J by 5 bases, 5 bases remained unmatched. The CDR3 totals 14 residues. CDR1 and CDR2 (germline): SEHNR, FQNEAQ (reference sequence). In DNA form, the CDR3 reads TGTGCCAGCAGCTCACAGGGGGCTTGGACTGAAGCTTTCTTT. This sequence encodes CASSSQGAWTEAFF.

The chain couples TRBV29-1 to TRBJ1-1; no clear D. The CDR3 spans 9 residues. In germline, CDR1 is SQVTM, CDR2 ANQGSEA. V gave up 3 bases and J gave up 7 bases, with 3 bases separating them. The CDR3 spells CSVDSEAFF. The CDR3 DNA reads TGCAGCGTTGACAGTGAAGCTTTCTTT.

This chain uses TRBV4-1 with TRBJ2-3; tentatively, D is TRBD2 (5 bases). Germline V gene data show CDR1 as MGHRA and CDR2 as YSYEKL. Trimming took off 1 base at V and 10 bases at J, with 15 bases between the two ends. The CDR3 is made up of 14 amino acids. The chain's CDR3 is CASSQGQPGYAQYF. The CDR3 nucleotides are TGCGCCAGCAGCCAAGGTCAGCCGGGGTATGCGCAGTATTTT.

For this clone: The sample carries other DNA sequences with the same CDR3. The chain is built from TRBV9 and TRBJ2-7; D not certain. The CDR3 sequence is 14 residues long. The germline gives CDR1 SGDLS, CDR2 YYNGEE. V gave up 3 bases and J gave up 2 bases, with 12 bases separating them. The CDR3 DNA reads TGTGCCAGCAGCGGATCTGACGGCACCTACGAGCAGTACTTC. Protein sequence: CASSGSDGTYEQYF.

The V call is TRBV7-9, the J call TRBJ2-7, with D perhaps assigned TRBD1 or TRBD2 (5 bases each). V lost 5 bases and J lost 0, with 14 bases in between. Germline V gives CDR1 SEHNR, CDR2 FQNEAQ (reference sequence). This CDR3 is built from 15 residues. CDR3 nucleotides: TGTGCCAGCAGCAAGACGACGGGACCCTCCTACGAGCAGTACTTC. Its protein is CASSKTTGPSYEQYF.

The chain uses TRBV19 and TRBJ1-2; D is undetermined. Trimming pared 1 base from V and 8 bases from J, leaving 11 bases between. The CDR3 extends over 13 amino acids. Per germline, CDR1 LNHDA and CDR2 SQIVND (reference sequence). The DNA of the CDR3 is TGTGCCAGTAGTATAGTCGACGCTAGGGGCTACACCTTC. Translation: CASSIVDARGYTF. Combining the CDR3 with reference TRBV19 and TRBJ1-2 gives the whole variable domain DGGITQSPKYLFRKEGQNVTLSCEQNLNHDAMYWYRQDPGQGLRLIYYSQIVNDFQKGDIAEGYSVSREKKESFPLTVTSAQKNPTAFYLCASSIVDARGYTFGSGTRLTVV.

The V gene is TRBV6-1, the J gene TRBJ2-1; no clear D. The CDR3 loop spans 13 amino acids. Germline CDR1 reads MNHNS; CDR2 reads SASEGT. V shed 6 bases and J shed 4 bases, with 10 bases lying between them. The CDR3 nucleotides read TGTGCCAGCAGCCCCTATAGTTACAATGAGCAGTTCTTC. Encoded protein: CASSPYSYNEQFF.

V gene TRBV4-3 combines with J gene TRBJ2-7; 8 bases line up with TRBD2. The germline gives CDR1 LGHNA, CDR2 YSLEER. This CDR3 has 15 amino acids. V was pared by 6 bases and J by 0 bases, with 7 bases of the junction left unmatched. The CDR3 DNA follows: TGCGCCAGCAGTCCCCATAGCGGGGCCTCCTACGAGCAGTACTTC. It specifies CASSPHSGASYEQYF.

V usage is TRBV7-3 and J usage is TRBJ2-1; 7 positions agree with TRBD1. This CDR3 comprises 14 residues. Losses at the gene ends were 5 bases for V and 8 bases for J; bases not matched to a gene: 9. Germline V lookup: CDR1 SGHTA, CDR2 FQGTGA. CDR3 bases: TGTGCCAGCAGCGGAATAGGGGGCATGGATGAGCAGTTCTTC. Translation gives CASSGIGGMDEQFF.

This clone was seen only once. V gene TRBV27 combines with J gene TRBJ1-1, with 12 nucleotides matching TRBD1. In germline, CDR1 is MNHEY, CDR2 SMNVEV (reference sequence). This CDR3 comprises 17 residues. V dropped 4 bases and J dropped 5; count of bases not matched to a gene: 11. The CDR3 loop reads CASSSPGTGGSGTEAFF. CDR3 coding DNA: TGTGCCAGCAGTTCCCCCGGGACAGGGGGCTCGGGGACTGAAGCTTTCTTT.

The chain links TRBV29-1 to TRBJ2-5; D is unclear. The CDR3 is 11 amino acids. Germline V gene sequence: CDR1 SQVTM, CDR2 ANQGSEA. V lost 3 bases to trimming and J lost 10 bases, with 12 bases between them. The CDR3 reads CSVELGFGQYF. As DNA, the CDR3 is TGCAGCGTTGAGCTGGGTTTCGGCCAGTACTTC.

V is TRBV7-9 and J is TRBJ2-3, with 11 bases aligning to TRBD2. Germline V gene lookup returns CDR1 SEHNR and CDR2 FQNEAQ (reference sequence). The V gene end was trimmed by 1 base and the J gene end by 5 bases; junction bases not matched to a gene: 8. CDR3 size: 17 residues. DNA for the CDR3: TGTGCCAGCAGCTTAGGGGTAGCGGGGGGGCCGGAAGATACGCAGTATTTT. Its protein product is CASSLGVAGGPEDTQYF.

The chain combines TRBV20-1 with TRBJ2-1; D gene ambiguous. The CDR3 covers 9 residues. CDR1 is DFQATT, CDR2 SNEGSKA, per germline (reference sequence). The germline V and J ends were trimmed by 8 bases and 9 bases, with 8 bases remaining between them. CDR3 bases: TGCAGTTTCTCCCTTGAGCAGTTCTTC. Amino acids: CSFSLEQFF.

The chain is built from TRBV28 and TRBJ2-3; TRBD2 matches 10 bases. From germline, CDR1 is MDHEN and CDR2 SYDVKM. There are 16 residues in the CDR3. Trimming removed 4 bases from V and 2 bases from J; junction bases left unmatched: 6. CDR3: CASSSLSGGITDTQYF. CDR3 bases: TGTGCCAGCAGTTCCCTTAGCGGGGGGATCACAGATACGCAGTATTTT.

This chain joins TRBV28 and TRBJ1-1, with D tentatively TRBD1 (6 bases). Germline V gives CDR1 MDHEN, CDR2 SYDVKM. V gave up 4 bases and J gave up 8 bases, with 14 bases separating them. The CDR3 totals 13 residues. The CDR3 DNA reads TGTGCCAGCAGTTACCGTGGGGGGGCAGAAGCTTTCTTT. This gives the protein CASSYRGGAEAFF.

V and J are TRBV29-1 and TRBJ2-1; D uncertain. Trimming pared 6 bases from V and 7 bases from J, leaving 10 bases between. The CDR3 covers 11 residues. Germline CDR1 is SQVTM and CDR2 is ANQGSEA. CDR3 in DNA: TGCAGCGTCCCCATGGGAAATGAGCAGTTCTTC. Encoded protein: CSVPMGNEQFF.

The chain has TRBV4-1 and TRBJ2-3; D unclear. Germline V gives CDR1 MGHRA, CDR2 YSYEKL. Trimming left V 1 base short and J 4 bases short, with 9 bases between. This CDR3 has 14 amino acids. CDR3 nucleotides: TGCGCCAGCAGCCAAGCCCCCGACTCAGATACGCAGTATTTT. It translates to CASSQAPDSDTQYF.

V is TRBV6-5 and J is TRBJ2-7, with D hard to call. This CDR3 region has 14 residues. V gave up 3 bases and J gave up 1 base, with 10 bases separating them. Per the germline V gene, CDR1 is MNHEY and CDR2 is SVGAGI. The CDR3 DNA follows: TGTGCCAGCAGTTATTCGGACGGGTCCTACGAGCAGTACTTC. As protein: CASSYSDGSYEQYF.

This chain uses TRBV7-2 with TRBJ1-2; D call uncertain. The germline V and J ends were trimmed by 3 bases and 2 bases, with 16 bases remaining between them. This CDR3 is built from 16 residues. CDR1 is SGHTA and CDR2 is FQGNSA in the germline V gene. CDR3 in amino acids: CASSFPDVASNYGYTF. In nucleotides, the CDR3 is TGTGCCAGCAGCTTCCCCGACGTGGCGAGCAACTATGGCTACACCTTC.

The gene calls are TRBV6-5 and TRBJ1-1; perhaps TRBD1 as D (5 bases). Germline V gives CDR1 MNHEY, CDR2 SVGAGI. V lost 6 bases, J lost 3 bases, and 11 bases lay in between. CDR3 length: 13 residues. In DNA, the CDR3 is TGTGCCAGCAGGGCTGTAGGGGACACTGAAGCTTTCTTT. Its protein is CASRAVGDTEAFF.

The V call is TRBV21-1, the J call TRBJ1-1. TRBV21-1 is deemed a pseudogene. CDR3 length equals 17 residues. The CDR3 DNA reads TGTGCCAGCAGTTATGGAGGGGCGCGTTTGGAGAACACTGAAGCTTTCTTT. Residues: CASSYGGARLENTEAFF.

The gene calls are TRBV11-1 and TRBJ2-7, with D perhaps matching TRBD2 (6 bases). Germline V gene lookup returns CDR1 SGHAT and CDR2 FQDESV (reference sequence). The V end was cut by 5 bases, the J end by 0 bases, with 11 bases between. CDR3 size: 14 residues. The CDR3 DNA is TGTGCCAGCAGCGACCGGGGGAACTCCTACGAGCAGTACTTC. This translates into CASSDRGNSYEQYF.